Included here is one T cell receptor beta chain sequence, with context. This specimen belongs to a study of shared clonotypes between healthy human individuals. The overall study: In total, the donors were two women and a few men aged 18 to 49.

Sequenced by immunoSEQ multiplex PCR; TCRdb stores in-frame clones only, minus some. The sample holds about 1 million clones, under 80% seen once. The length of the CDR3 is 16 residues. Germline V CDR1 and CDR2: SGHDT, YYEEEE. The V end was cut by 4 bases, the J end by 0 bases, with 14 bases between. The specimen sequenced was memory CD4+ T cells sorted from blood. The subset here: CD45RA-negative fraction. The J gene is TRBJ1-3, the V gene TRBV5-6; TRBD1 might be the D (5 bases). This TCR was recovered from a man in his late teens or twenties in good health. The CDR3 coding sequence is TGTGCCAGCAGCCTGGGAGGGGACTTCTCTGGAAACACCATATATTTT. Residues: CASSLGGDFSGNTIYF.